This note documents a single T cell receptor beta chain sequence. These data originate in a study of T cell changes during pregnancy in multiple sclerosis. The CDR3 runs to 15 residues. The J segment lost 4 bases and the V segment lost 2 bases, leaving 4 bases of the junction unmatched. The germline gives CDR1 MRHNA, CDR2 SNTAGT. Profiled with immunoSEQ multiplex PCR; TCRdb holds only in-frame clones, not every one. The sample has 91,000 or so clones; 92% are singletons. This TCR came from a female donor with multiple sclerosis, enrolled in a pregnancy study. The genes are TRBV6-4 and TRBJ2-1; TRBD2 aligns across 8 bases. The source was peripheral blood, collected after pregnancy. The CDR3 coding sequence is TGTGCCAGCAGTGACAGAAGCGGGGGTTACAATGAGCAGTTCTTC. The encoded protein is CASSDRSGGYNEQFF.